The TCR beta chain under discussion was sequenced for a study of blood T cell repertoires in COVID-19. This CDR3 contains 14 residues. In germline, CDR1 is SNHLY, CDR2 FYNNEI. Trimming shortened V by 8 bases and J by 7 bases, and 20 bases separated the two germline ends. Seattle participants joined during active infection and were tracked over time. As originally analysed: Reference gene primer amplification in the assay estimated nucleated cell counts. The table came from immunoSEQ multiplex PCR; TCRdb's copy has only in-frame clones and leaves some out. The V and J calls and clone size were taken over from that table, and D and trimming were inferred from the DNA. Among more than 250,000 clones listed, 88% were seen once.

The chain joins TRBV2 to TRBJ1-2; D might be TRBD1 (6 bases). Sequencing was carried out using peripheral blood. This TCR derives from a woman aged 30 to 39 with COVID-19, enrolled during active disease. The CDR3 region is CASEGQPSPVGYTF. In DNA form, the CDR3 reads TGTGCCAGCGAGGGACAACCAAGCCCCGTTGGCTACACCTTC. Complete variable domain (other parts from reference TRBV2 and TRBJ1-2): EPEVTQTPSHQVTQMGQEVILRCVPISNHLYFYWYRQILGQKVEFLVSFYNNEISEKSEIFDDQFSVERPDGSNFTLKIRSTKLEDSAMYFCASEGQPSPVGYTFGSGTRLTVV.